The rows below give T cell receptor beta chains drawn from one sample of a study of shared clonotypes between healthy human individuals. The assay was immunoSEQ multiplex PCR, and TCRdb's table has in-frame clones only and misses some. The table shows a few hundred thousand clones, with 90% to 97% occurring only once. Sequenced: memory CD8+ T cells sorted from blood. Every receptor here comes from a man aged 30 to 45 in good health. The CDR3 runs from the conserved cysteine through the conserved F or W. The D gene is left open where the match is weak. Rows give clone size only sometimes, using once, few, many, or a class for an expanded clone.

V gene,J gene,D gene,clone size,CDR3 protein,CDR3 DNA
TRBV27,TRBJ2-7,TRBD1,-,CASSTNRDRGHEQYF,TGTGCCAGCAGTACGAACCGGGACAGGGGCCACGAGCAGTACTTC
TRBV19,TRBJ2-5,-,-,CASNGRGETQYF,TGTGCCAGTAACGGGAGAGGTGAGACCCAGTACTTC
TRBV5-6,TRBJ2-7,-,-,CASSLAGGEGPAYEQYF,TGTGCCAGCAGCTTGGCAGGGGGGGAGGGCCCCGCCTACGAGCAGTACTTC
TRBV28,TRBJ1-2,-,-,CASSFQGRNYGYTF,TGTGCCAGCAGTTTTCAGGGGCGTAACTATGGCTACACCTTC
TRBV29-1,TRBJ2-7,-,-,CSVGTIGSYEQYF,TGCAGCGTTGGAACGATTGGATCCTACGAGCAGTACTTC
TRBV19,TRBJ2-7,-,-,CASSPSYEQYF,TGTGCCAGTAGCCCTTCCTACGAGCAGTACTTC
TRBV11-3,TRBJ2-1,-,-,CASSRRPWDSCSYNEQFF,TGTGCCAGCAGCAGGCGGCCCTGGGACTCCTGCTCCTACAATGAGCAGTTCTTC
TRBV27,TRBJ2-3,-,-,CASSPNPAGPSTDTQYF,TGTGCCAGCAGTCCGAACCCAGCGGGCCCTAGCACAGATACGCAGTATTTT
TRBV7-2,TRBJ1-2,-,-,CASSSITGTLVGYTF,TGTGCCAGCAGTTCAATTACCGGGACTTTAGTTGGCTACACCTTC
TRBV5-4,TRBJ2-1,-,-,CASSLERNRVGYNEQFF,TGTGCCAGCAGCTTGGAGAGAAACAGAGTAGGGTACAATGAGCAGTTCTTC
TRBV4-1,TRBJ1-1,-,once,CASRPLGGPNTEAFF,TGCGCCAGCAGACCCCTAGGGGGACCGAACACTGAAGCTTTCTTT
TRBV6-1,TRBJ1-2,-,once,CASSEALGYGYTF,TGTGCCAGCAGTGAAGCTTTGGGCTATGGCTACACCTTC
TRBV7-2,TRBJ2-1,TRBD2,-,CASSLTVGGRGAYNEQFF,TGTGCCAGCAGCTTGACCGTCGGGGGGAGGGGAGCCTACAATGAGCAGTTCTTC
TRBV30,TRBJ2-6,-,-,CAWSSKGKGGSGANVLTF,TGTGCCTGGAGTTCCAAGGGAAAGGGGGGCTCTGGGGCCAACGTCCTGACTTTC
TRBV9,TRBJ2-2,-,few,CASSVNTGELFF,TGTGCCAGCAGCGTAAACACCGGGGAGCTGTTTTTT
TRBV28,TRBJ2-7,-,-,CASNRATTSLGYEQYF,TGTGCCAGCAACCGGGCAACGACTAGTTTGGGGTACGAGCAGTACTTC
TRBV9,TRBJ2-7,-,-,CASSVAPSHYEQYF,TGTGCCAGCAGCGTAGCACCCAGCCACTACGAGCAGTACTTC
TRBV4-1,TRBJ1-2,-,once,CASSQEDGSAYGYTF,TGCGCCAGCAGCCAAGAAGACGGCTCCGCCTATGGCTACACCTTC
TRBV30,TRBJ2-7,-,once,CAWIKGNEQYF,TGTGCCTGGATAAAGGGGAACGAGCAGTACTTC
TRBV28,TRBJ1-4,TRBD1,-,CASSTPGQGREKLFF,TGTGCCAGCAGTACACCGGGACAGGGCCGCGAAAAACTGTTTTTT
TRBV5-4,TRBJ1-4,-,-,CASSLDNNEKLFF,TGTGCCAGCAGCTTGGACAATAATGAAAAACTGTTTTTT
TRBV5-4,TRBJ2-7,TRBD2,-,CASSFSGGPDEQYF,TGTGCCAGCAGCTTTTCGGGAGGGCCGGACGAGCAGTACTTC
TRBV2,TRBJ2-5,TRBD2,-,CASSEARLAGKETQYF,TGTGCCAGCAGTGAAGCTCGGCTAGCGGGAAAAGAGACCCAGTACTTC
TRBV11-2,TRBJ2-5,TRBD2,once,CASSLFASGSSETQYF,TGTGCCAGCAGCTTATTCGCTAGCGGGAGCTCAGAGACCCAGTACTTC
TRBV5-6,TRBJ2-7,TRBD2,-,CASRHSGAYEQYF,TGTGCCAGCAGGCATAGCGGGGCCTACGAGCAGTACTTC
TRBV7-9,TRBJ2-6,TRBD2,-,CASSPPTSGRRAGANVLTF,TGTGCCAGCAGCCCCCCGACTAGCGGGAGGAGGGCTGGGGCCAACGTCCTGACTTTC
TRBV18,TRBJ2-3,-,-,CASSPTRRQITDTQYF,TGTGCCAGCTCACCTACCAGGCGGCAAATCACAGATACGCAGTATTTT
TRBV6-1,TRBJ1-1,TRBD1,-,CASSTGGTEAFF,TGTGCCAGCAGTACAGGGGGCACTGAAGCTTTCTTT
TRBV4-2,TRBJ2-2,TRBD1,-,CASSQAPGTEYTGELFF,TGTGCCAGCAGCCAAGCTCCCGGGACAGAATACACCGGGGAGCTGTTTTTT
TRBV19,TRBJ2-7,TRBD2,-,CASSPFLLAGARNEQYF,TGTGCCAGTAGTCCCTTCCTTCTAGCGGGAGCGAGAAACGAGCAGTACTTC
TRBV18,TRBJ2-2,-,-,CASSPQQGSAGELFF,TGTGCCAGCTCACCACAACAGGGAAGCGCCGGGGAGCTGTTTTTT
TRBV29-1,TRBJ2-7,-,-,CSVDSGRYEQYF,TGCAGCGTTGACAGCGGGCGCTACGAGCAGTACTTC
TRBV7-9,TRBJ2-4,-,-,CASSPGQNNIQYF,TGTGCCAGCAGCCCCGGACAGAATAACATTCAGTACTTC
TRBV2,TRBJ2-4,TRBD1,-,CASSPQGENIQYF,TGTGCCAGCAGCCCCCAGGGGGAAAACATTCAGTACTTC
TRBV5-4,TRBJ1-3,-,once,CASSLAQGNTIYF,TGTGCCAGCAGCTTGGCTCAGGGAAACACCATATATTTT
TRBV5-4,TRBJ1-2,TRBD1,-,CASSLGQGNYGYTF,TGTGCCAGCAGCTTAGGACAGGGGAACTATGGCTACACCTTC
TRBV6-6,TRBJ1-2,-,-,CASSYSGDPYGYTF,TGTGCCAGCAGTTACTCTGGGGACCCCTATGGCTACACCTTC
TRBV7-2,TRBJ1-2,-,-,CASSLRQNYGYTF,TGTGCCAGCAGCTTAAGGCAGAACTATGGCTACACCTTC
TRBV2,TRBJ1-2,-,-,CASSEAANYGYTF,TGTGCCAGCAGTGAAGCGGCTAACTATGGCTACACCTTC
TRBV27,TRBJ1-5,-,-,CASRDSNQPQHF,TGTGCCAGCAGGGATAGCAATCAGCCCCAGCATTTT
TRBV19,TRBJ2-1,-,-,CASSISAGSSYNEQFF,TGTGCCAGTAGTATCTCTGCGGGGAGCTCCTACAATGAGCAGTTCTTC
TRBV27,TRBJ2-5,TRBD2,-,CASSLSPAGGETQYF,TGTGCCAGCAGTTTATCCCCTGCGGGAGGGGAGACCCAGTACTTC
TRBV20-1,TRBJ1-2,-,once,CSAAPGNGYTF,TGCAGTGCCGCCCCAGGGAATGGCTACACCTTC
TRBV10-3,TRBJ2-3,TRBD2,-,CAISEGRGGTDTQYF,TGTGCCATCAGTGAAGGGAGGGGAGGCACAGATACGCAGTATTTT
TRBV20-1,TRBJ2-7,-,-,CSARRGYEQYF,TGCAGTGCTAGACGCGGATACGAGCAGTACTTC
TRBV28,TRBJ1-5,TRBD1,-,CAGQGAYQPQHF,TGTGCCGGACAGGGGGCCTATCAGCCCCAGCATTTT
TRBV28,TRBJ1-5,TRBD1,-,CAISRDRSNQPQHF,TGTGCCATCTCTAGGGACAGATCAAATCAGCCCCAGCATTTT
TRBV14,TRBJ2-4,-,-,CASSLRTTKNIQYF,TGTGCCAGCAGCCTAAGGACTACCAAAAACATTCAGTACTTC
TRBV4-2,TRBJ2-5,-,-,CASSHALASQETQYF,TGTGCCAGCAGCCACGCACTAGCTTCCCAAGAGACCCAGTACTTC
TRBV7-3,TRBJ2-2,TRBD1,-,CASSWDRNTGELFF,TGTGCCAGCAGCTGGGACAGGAACACCGGGGAGCTGTTTTTT
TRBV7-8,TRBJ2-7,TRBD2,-,CASSSMGGGPGEQYF,TGTGCCAGCAGCTCAATGGGGGGAGGGCCGGGCGAGCAGTACTTC
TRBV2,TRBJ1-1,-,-,CADRQSLNTEAFF,TGTGCAGATCGACAGTCCCTGAACACTGAAGCTTTCTTT
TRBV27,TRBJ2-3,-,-,CASSSRSGRRQYF,TGTGCCAGCAGTTCTCGGTCTGGTCGGAGGCAGTATTTT
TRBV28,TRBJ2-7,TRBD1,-,CASSLPGTGSYEQYF,TGTGCCAGCAGTTTACCGGGGACAGGCTCCTACGAGCAGTACTTC